The T cell receptor (beta chain) described here comes from a study of patients and donors after allogeneic stem cell transplantation. Each CDR3 protein is one row after TCRdb ran MiXCR on the RT-PCR reads. The sample shows about a million distinct CDR3 sequences, about 20% of them seen only once. There are a few counts of this clonotype. V shed 3 bases and J shed 0 bases, with 12 bases lying between them. CDR3 length: 15 residues. Germline V gene lookup returns CDR1 WNHNN and CDR2 SYGVQD (reference sequence). The chain uses TRBV10-1 and TRBJ2-7, with D perhaps being TRBD1 or TRBD2 (5 bases each). The TCR sequence derives from a human donor who was either an allogeneic HSCT recipient or a stem cell or donor lymphocyte infusion donor (not recorded which). It is not recorded whose cells these are; they may come from a transplant donor. Sequencing used blood, either unsorted or a sorted T cell fraction (not recorded which). Here the CDR3 reads CASSDSRDGSYEQYF. The CDR3 nucleotides are TGCGCCAGCAGTGACTCCCGGGACGGCTCCTACGAGCAGTACTTC.